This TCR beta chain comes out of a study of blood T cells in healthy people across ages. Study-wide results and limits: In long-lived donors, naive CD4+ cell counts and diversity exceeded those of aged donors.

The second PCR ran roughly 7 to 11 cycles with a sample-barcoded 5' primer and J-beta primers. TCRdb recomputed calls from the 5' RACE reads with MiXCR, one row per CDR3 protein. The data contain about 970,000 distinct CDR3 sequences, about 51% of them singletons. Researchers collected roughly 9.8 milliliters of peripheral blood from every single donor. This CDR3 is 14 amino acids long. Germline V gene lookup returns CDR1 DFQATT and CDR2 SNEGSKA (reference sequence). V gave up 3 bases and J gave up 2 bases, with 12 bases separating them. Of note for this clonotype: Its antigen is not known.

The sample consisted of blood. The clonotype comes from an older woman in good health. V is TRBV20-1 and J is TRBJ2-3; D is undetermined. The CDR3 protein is CSARSPIATDTQYF. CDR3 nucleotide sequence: TGCAGTGCTAGGAGTCCCATTGCCACAGATACGCAGTATTTT.